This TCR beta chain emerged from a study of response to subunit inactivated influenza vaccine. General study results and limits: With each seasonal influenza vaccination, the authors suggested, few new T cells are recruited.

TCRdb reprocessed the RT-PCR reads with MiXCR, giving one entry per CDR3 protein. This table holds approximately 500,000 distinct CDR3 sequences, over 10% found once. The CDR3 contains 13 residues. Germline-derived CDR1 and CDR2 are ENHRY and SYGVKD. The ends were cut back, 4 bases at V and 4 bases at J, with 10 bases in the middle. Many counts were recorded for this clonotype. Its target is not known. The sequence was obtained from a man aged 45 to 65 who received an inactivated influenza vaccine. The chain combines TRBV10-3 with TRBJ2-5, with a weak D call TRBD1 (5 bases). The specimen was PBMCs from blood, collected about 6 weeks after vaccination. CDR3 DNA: TGTGCCATCAGTGGTGCTAGGGGAGAGACCCAGTACTTC. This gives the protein CAISGARGETQYF.